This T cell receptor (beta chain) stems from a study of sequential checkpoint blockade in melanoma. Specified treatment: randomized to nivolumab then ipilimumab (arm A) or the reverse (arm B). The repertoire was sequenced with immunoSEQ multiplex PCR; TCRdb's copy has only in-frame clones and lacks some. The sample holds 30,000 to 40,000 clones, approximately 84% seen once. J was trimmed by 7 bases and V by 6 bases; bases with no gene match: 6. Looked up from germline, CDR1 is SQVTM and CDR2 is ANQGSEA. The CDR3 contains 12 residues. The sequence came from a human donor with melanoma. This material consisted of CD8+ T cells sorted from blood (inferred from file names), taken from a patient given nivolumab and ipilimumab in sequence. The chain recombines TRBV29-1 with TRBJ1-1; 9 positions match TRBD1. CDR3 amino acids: CSVPGQGVEAFF. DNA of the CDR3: TGCAGCGTCCCGGGACAGGGTGTTGAAGCTTTCTTT.